One and the same sample provided the 28 T cell receptor beta chains below, sequenced in a study of blood T cell repertoires in COVID-19 (dated by TCRdb to 2018 to 2021). Libraries were built with the immunoSEQ multiplex PCR assay. TCRdb limited this immuneACCESS table to in-frame rearrangements with V and J called. A share of clones is missing; checked studies link under half to unresolved V genes, and the rest is unexplained. This sample is represented by 140,000 or so clones; about 80% of them were singletons. 1.5% to 2% of the sample is held by the ten biggest clonotypes. Sequencing was done on a sample of PBMCs or T cells enriched from blood (not recorded which). The receptors come from a woman between 18 and 29 years old who had been exposed to COVID-19.

The V call is TRBV6-6, the J call TRBJ1-5, with D tentatively TRBD1 (5 bases). The V gene lost 2 bases and the J gene lost 4 bases, with 12 bases spanning the gap. The CDR3 extends over 15 amino acids. Per the germline V gene, CDR1 is MNHNY and CDR2 is SVGAGI (reference sequence). In DNA, the CDR3 is TGTGCCAGCAGTTACGCTCAGGGCAAGAATCAGCCCCAGCATTTT. Protein: CASSYAQGKNQPQHF.

The table lists this clone with a few counts. This rearrangement joins TRBV6-2 or TRBV6-3 to TRBJ2-1; TRBD2 agrees at 10 bases. The CDR3 extends over 15 amino acids. The V and J ends lost 6 bases and 8 bases, in that order; junction bases with no gene match: 10. Germline V gene lookup returns CDR1 MNHEY and CDR2 SVGEGT. The chain's CDR3 is CASSRLAGEGDEQFF. In DNA form, the CDR3 reads TGTGCCAGCAGCCGCCTAGCGGGAGAGGGAGATGAGCAGTTCTTC.

J is TRBJ1-2 and V is TRBV13; 9 bases align to TRBD1. Germline values: CDR1 PRHDT, CDR2 FYEKMQ (reference sequence). Germline trimming cut 3 bases from V and 4 bases from J; bases unmatched to any gene: 9. CDR3 length equals 16 residues. The DNA of the CDR3 is TGTGCCAGCAGCTTTATACTCGGACAGGGGCCCTATGGCTACACCTTC. Translation: CASSFILGQGPYGYTF.

The chain links TRBV27 to TRBJ2-7; 9 bases fit TRBD1. Germline V gives CDR1 MNHEY, CDR2 SMNVEV (reference sequence). The CDR3 totals 15 residues. V shed 4 bases, J shed 7 bases, and the junction held 11 bases outside the gene matches. The CDR3 loop reads CASSSGGTGKQEQYF. The DNA for the CDR3 is TGTGCCAGCAGTTCCGGCGGGACAGGGAAGCAGGAGCAGTACTTC.

In this sample, this clone turned up a few times. The rearrangement uses TRBV2 and TRBJ1-2, with TRBD1 identical over 7 bases. The CDR3 covers 15 residues. V trimming: 7 bases; J trimming: 5 bases; junction bases outside the gene matches: 13. In germline, CDR1 is SNHLY, CDR2 FYNNEI. The CDR3 spells CASTFPGDSLYGYTF. The CDR3 DNA follows: TGTGCCAGCACTTTTCCAGGGGACAGCCTTTATGGCTACACCTTC.

This chain uses TRBV5-4 with TRBJ2-5; D uncertain. Germline V gene lookup returns CDR1 SGHNT and CDR2 YYREEE (reference sequence). The CDR3 consists of 15 residues. V was clipped by 0 bases and J by 4 bases, with 13 bases between them. The CDR3 loop reads CASSLVPSTGETQYF. The CDR3 bases are TGTGCCAGCAGCTTGGTACCCTCCACGGGAGAGACCCAGTACTTC.

V gene TRBV25-1 combines with J gene TRBJ2-5, with TRBD1 matching 10 bases. V was clipped by 7 bases and J by 1 base; unmatched bases: 9. CDR1 and CDR2 from the germline V gene are MGHDK and SYGVNS. The CDR3 length is 16 residues. The CDR3 sequence: CASTSVGTGVQETQYF. The CDR3, as DNA: TGTGCCAGCACCTCCGTGGGGACAGGGGTCCAAGAGACCCAGTACTTC. Filled out from reference TRBV25-1 and TRBJ2-5, the complete variable domain reads EADIYQTPRYLVIGTGKKITLECSQTMGHDKMYWYQQDPGMELHLIHYSYGVNSTEKGDLSSESTVSRIRTEHFPLTLESARPSHTSQYLCASTSVGTGVQETQYFGPGTRLLVL.

This chain connects TRBV23-1 to TRBJ1-2, with TRBD1 identical over 7 bases. TRBV23-1 is an ORF; its function is uncertain. The CDR3 loop spans 13 amino acids. V dropped 8 bases and J dropped 6; count of bases not matched to a gene: 9. This chain's CDR3 is CASCEDRAHGYTF. The CDR3 bases are TGCGCCAGCTGCGAAGACAGGGCTCATGGCTACACCTTC.

The V and J genes are TRBV28 and TRBJ1-5; D might be TRBD1 (6 bases). The CDR3 sequence is 17 residues long. The V gene's germline CDR1 is MDHEN and CDR2 SYDVKM. V gave up 1 base and J gave up 8 bases, with 21 bases separating them. Written as DNA, the CDR3 is TGTGCCAGCAGTTTATTAGGCCTCAGTGGGGGCGGAAAGCCCCAGCATTTT. Its protein product is CASSLLGLSGGGKPQHF.

The CDR3 reads CASSEYRGFQETQYF. DNA for the CDR3: TGTGCCAGCAGTGAATATAGGGGGTTCCAAGAGACCCAGTACTTC. J is TRBJ2-5 and V is TRBV25-1, with D possibly TRBD1 on 6 matching bases. Germline lookup yields CDR1 MGHDK and CDR2 SYGVNS. CDR3 length: 15 residues. Between the trimmed V and J ends, which lost 0 bases and 1 base, there was a span of 9 bases.

The V call is TRBV28, the J call TRBJ1-6, with 9 bases that match TRBD1. Trimming cost V 5 bases and J 7 bases; bases outside gene matches: 9. This CDR3 has 16 amino acids. Looked up from germline, CDR1 is MDHEN and CDR2 is SYDVKM. The CDR3 DNA is TGTGCCAGCAGTCTGCCACAGGGGGCCGTAAATTCACCCCTCCACTTT. It translates to CASSLPQGAVNSPLHF.

The rearrangement joins TRBV30 to TRBJ2-5, with 13 nucleotides matching TRBD2. Germline CDR1 is GTSNPN and CDR2 is SVGIG (reference sequence). This CDR3 region has 15 residues. The V gene end was trimmed by 3 bases and the J gene end by 5 bases; junction bases not matched to a gene: 6. The CDR3 here is CAWSQGLAGVETQYF. The DNA for the CDR3 is TGTGCCTGGAGCCAAGGACTAGCGGGGGTGGAGACCCAGTACTTC.

The rearrangement joins TRBV19 to TRBJ2-1, with 7 bases matching TRBD2. The CDR3 loop spans 15 amino acids. The germline gives CDR1 LNHDA, CDR2 SQIVND (reference sequence). The J segment lost 7 bases and the V segment lost 5 bases, leaving 11 bases of the junction unmatched. CDR3 residues: CASSPSAGLGNEQFF. DNA for the CDR3: TGTGCCAGTAGTCCCTCAGCGGGGTTGGGGAATGAGCAGTTCTTC.

J is TRBJ1-6 and V is TRBV5-1; 9 nucleotides agree with TRBD1. V was clipped by 4 bases and J by 7 bases; unmatched bases: 3. The CDR3 length is 14 residues. Germline lookup yields CDR1 SGHRS and CDR2 YFSETQ. The CDR3: CASSPGTGNSPLHF. The CDR3 DNA is TGCGCCAGCAGCCCCGGGACAGGGAATTCACCCCTCCACTTT.

This rearrangement joins TRBV10-2 to TRBJ2-5, with D possibly matching TRBD1 (6 bases). The CDR3 loop spans 12 amino acids. CDR1 and CDR2 (germline): WSHSY, SAAADI. The V gene lost 4 bases and the J gene lost 5 bases, with 8 bases spanning the gap. CDR3 region: CASSVRGETQYF. DNA for the CDR3: TGCGCCAGCAGTGTGAGGGGGGAGACCCAGTACTTC.

This clone was seen only once. The CDR3: CAWSLTLNTEAFF. Here the CDR3 DNA reads TGTGCCTGGAGCCTGACACTGAACACTGAAGCTTTCTTT. J is TRBJ1-1 and V is TRBV30; D not resolved. CDR1 GTSNPN and CDR2 SVGIG come from the germline V gene (reference sequence). V lost 3 bases and J 0 bases, leaving 8 bases between the germline ends. The CDR3 loop spans 13 amino acids.

This clone appeared a few times. This chain joins TRBV20-1 and TRBJ1-2; D is undetermined. V gave up 3 bases and J gave up 0 bases, with 8 bases separating them. Germline assignment: CDR1 DFQATT and CDR2 SNEGSKA (reference sequence). The CDR3 is 13 residues long. In DNA form, the CDR3 reads TGCAGTGCTAGTGCGACATCTAACTATGGCTACACCTTC. Its translation is CSASATSNYGYTF.

The chain couples TRBV11-1 to TRBJ2-1; D gene uncertain. Per germline, CDR1 SGHAT and CDR2 FQDESV (reference sequence). V was trimmed by 3 bases and J by 0 bases, leaving 12 bases between them. The length of the CDR3 is 16 residues. The CDR3 DNA reads TGTGCCAGCAGCTTGGGTGCGAGGAGCTCCTACAATGAGCAGTTCTTC. Translated: CASSLGARSSYNEQFF. Full variable domain (rest looked up from reference TRBV11-1 and TRBJ2-1): EAEVAQSPRYKITEKSQAVAFWCDPISGHATLYWYRQILGQGPELLVQFQDESVVDDSQLPKDRFSAERLKGVDSTLKIQPAELGDSAMYLCASSLGARSSYNEQFFGPGTRLTVL.

The chain employs TRBV6-2 or TRBV6-3 and TRBJ2-2; 8 bases are a match to TRBD2. The ends lost 5 bases at V and 7 bases at J; junction bases unmatched: 3. Per germline, CDR1 MNHEY and CDR2 SVGEGT. The CDR3 contains 13 residues. CDR3: CASSGAGGGELFF. DNA of the CDR3: TGTGCCAGCAGTGGCGCGGGAGGCGGGGAGCTGTTTTTT.

This clone was recorded once. CDR3 amino acids: CASSVVLGASSYEQYF. Written as DNA, the CDR3 is TGTGCCAGCAGTGTAGTTTTGGGGGCGAGCTCCTACGAGCAGTACTTC. This chain uses TRBV6-1 with TRBJ2-7, with a possible D match to TRBD1 (6 bases). Germline V gene sequence: CDR1 MNHNS, CDR2 SASEGT. The CDR3 is 16 residues long. Between the trimmed V and J ends, which lost 4 bases and 0 bases, there was a span of 16 bases.

V gene TRBV29-1 combines with J gene TRBJ1-1; 7 bases align to TRBD1. Trimming cost V 4 bases and J 4 bases; bases outside gene matches: 3. This CDR3 contains 12 residues. Germline V gene sequence: CDR1 SQVTM, CDR2 ANQGSEA. The CDR3 nucleotides are TGCAGCGTTGTTGACAGGGCCACTGAAGCTTTCTTT. This sequence encodes CSVVDRATEAFF.

This chain joins TRBV27 and TRBJ1-2; TRBD1 is a possible D gene (6 bases). The ends were cut back, 0 bases at V and 6 bases at J, with 11 bases in the middle. This CDR3 is 14 amino acids long. Germline CDR1 reads MNHEY; CDR2 reads SMNVEV (reference sequence). CDR3 sequence (DNA): TGTGCCAGCAGTTTATCGGGGGGGCGCCATGGCTACACCTTC. Translated: CASSLSGGRHGYTF.

This clone showed up just a few times. V usage is TRBV5-4 and J usage is TRBJ1-1; the match to TRBD1 covers 10 bases. Germline values: CDR1 SGHNT, CDR2 YYREEE (reference sequence). V lost 6 bases and J lost 3; bases outside the gene matches: 5. The CDR3 is made up of 14 amino acids. In DNA, the CDR3 is TGTGCCAGCACCCCGGGACAGGGGTACACTGAAGCTTTCTTT. Protein: CASTPGQGYTEAFF.

The chain employs TRBV5-6 and TRBJ2-5; 15 positions match TRBD2. J gave up 5 bases and V 4 bases, and 9 bases lay outside the gene matches. The CDR3 length is 17 residues. In germline, CDR1 is SGHDT, CDR2 YYEEEE. The CDR3 region has the DNA TGTGCCAGCAGCCCTAGGACTAGCGGGAGGGGATTGGAGACCCAGTACTTC. It is translated as CASSPRTSGRGLETQYF.

The chain has TRBV19 and TRBJ1-2; perhaps TRBD1 as D (6 bases). V shed 9 bases and J shed 4 bases, with 18 bases lying between them. This CDR3 region has 14 residues. Germline-derived CDR1 and CDR2 are LNHDA and SQIVND (reference sequence). The CDR3 DNA reads TGTGCCAGCGCCCCCACAGGGATCGGCTATGGCTACACCTTC. Translated: CASAPTGIGYGYTF.

V and J are TRBV29-1 and TRBJ1-2; no clear D gene. The CDR3 extends over 11 amino acids. V shed 3 bases and J shed 2 bases, with 4 bases lying between them. From germline, CDR1 is SQVTM and CDR2 ANQGSEA. The CDR3 DNA is TGCAGCGTTGACAAAAACTATGGCTACACCTTC. Translated: CSVDKNYGYTF.

This clone was observed a few times. V and J are TRBV28 and TRBJ1-3; D not resolved. CDR3 size: 14 residues. Between the trimmed V and J ends, which lost 7 bases and 2 bases, there was a span of 12 bases. Germline-derived CDR1 and CDR2 are MDHEN and SYDVKM. As DNA, the CDR3 is TGTGCCAGCATCCCAGGCGGGGCTGGAAACACCATATATTTT. Its protein is CASIPGGAGNTIYF.

The CDR3 reads CASNLRGTGSYNEQFF. The DNA for the CDR3 is TGTGCCAGCAACCTTCGCGGGACGGGCTCCTACAATGAGCAGTTCTTC. The chain is built from TRBV27 and TRBJ2-1, with a possible D match to TRBD2 (6 bases). The CDR3 runs 16 residues. Germline CDR1 and CDR2: MNHEY and SMNVEV (reference sequence). V lost 7 bases, J lost 0 bases, and 16 bases lay in between.